Sequencing of this TCR beta chain was carried out in a study of blood T cell repertoires in COVID-19. For the study at large: Acute and convalescent COVID-19 samples came from the United States, Italy and Spain. The cDNA or gDNA used as material had been derived from T cells, B-cell-depleted T cells, or PBMCs.

The V end was cut by 5 bases, the J end by 0 bases, with 10 bases between. The CDR3 has 14 amino acids. CDR1 and CDR2 from the germline V gene are SEHNR and FQNEAQ (reference sequence). Under the authors' procedure: For nucleated cells, counts were estimated from reference gene primer amplification. Profiling relied on immunoSEQ multiplex PCR, and the TCRdb table lists in-frame clones only, not all of them. V and J calls and clone size are those listed in that table; D and trimming were worked out from the DNA. The sample lists roughly 330,000 clones; roughly 90% were seen once. The origin of this receptor is a woman between 50 and 59 years old with active or convalescent COVID-19. V is TRBV7-9 and J is TRBJ1-2; D not certain. The sequenced sample consisted of peripheral blood. The CDR3, as DNA: TGTGCCAGCAGCCATCCAACTGCTAACTATGGCTACACCTTC. It codes for CASSHPTANYGYTF. Full variable domain (rest looked up from reference TRBV7-9 and TRBJ1-2): DTGVSQNPRHKITKRGQNVTFRCDPISEHNRLYWYRQTLGQGPEFLTYFQNEAQLEKSRLLSDRFSAERPKGSFSTLEIQRTEQGDSAMYLCASSHPTANYGYTFGSGTRLTVV.